Below, 32 T cell receptor beta chains from the same sample are listed, as sequenced in a study of neoadjuvant nivolumab and ipilimumab in lung cancer. Here immunoSEQ multiplex PCR was the method, and the copy in TCRdb shows in-frame clones only, minus some. The sample records over a thousand clones, 80% being singletons. This specimen was tumor tissue, taken before neoadjuvant nivolumab, alone or with ipilimumab. These receptor sequences come from an adult with non-small cell lung cancer.

The chain combines TRBV28 with TRBJ2-7; D is perhaps TRBD2 (5 bases). CDR1 MDHEN and CDR2 SYDVKM come from the germline V gene. This CDR3 has 11 residues. Trimming cost V 3 bases and J 12 bases, with 12 bases left between them. CDR3 protein: CASSFGPGMYF. CDR3 sequence (DNA): TGTGCCAGCAGTTTCGGGCCGGGGATGTACTTC.

This chain joins TRBV7-9 and TRBJ1-6; 7 positions match TRBD1. Germline CDR1 is SEHNR and CDR2 is FQNEAQ (reference sequence). The CDR3 has 14 residues. The V gene end was trimmed by 5 bases and the J gene end by 10 bases; junction bases not matched to a gene: 8. The CDR3 protein is CASSQTGRNSPLHF. Written as DNA, the CDR3 is TGTGCCAGCAGCCAGACAGGGAGGAACTCACCCCTCCACTTT.

V gene TRBV5-1 combines with J gene TRBJ2-7; 8 bases are a match to TRBD1. Germline CDR1 SGHRS, CDR2 YFSETQ. This CDR3 is 14 amino acids long. After removal of 4 bases from V and 5 bases from J, the junction contained 8 bases not matched to a gene. CDR3 sequence: CASSPWTGKDEQYF. The CDR3 nucleotides read TGCGCCAGCAGCCCCTGGACAGGGAAGGACGAGCAGTACTTC.

This clone was counted only a few times. V is TRBV7-2 and J is TRBJ2-6; no reliable D call. V was trimmed by 1 base and J by 0 bases, leaving 4 bases between them. Germline V gene lookup returns CDR1 SGHTA and CDR2 FQGNSA. CDR3 length: 15 residues. In DNA, the CDR3 is TGTGCCAGCAGCTTAGGGACCTCTGGGGCCAACGTCCTGACTTTC. Translating it yields CASSLGTSGANVLTF.

The J gene is TRBJ1-5, the V gene TRBV5-4, with D tentatively TRBD1 (6 bases). The germline V gene has CDR1 SGHNT and CDR2 YYREEE (reference sequence). V was pared by 0 bases and J by 3 bases, with 16 bases between. This CDR3 is built from 17 residues. DNA for the CDR3: TGTGCCAGCAGCTTGGAGGGGACAATTGGGACCAATCAGCCCCAGCATTTT. Its protein is CASSLEGTIGTNQPQHF. The full variable domain, its missing parts supplied by reference TRBV5-4 and TRBJ1-5, is ETGVTQSPTHLIKTRGQQVTLRCSSQSGHNTVSWYQQALGQGPQFIFQYYREEENGRGNFPPRFSGLQFPNYSSELNVNALELDDSALYLCASSLEGTIGTNQPQHFGDGTRLSIL.

The J gene is TRBJ2-1, the V gene TRBV14, with 9 bases fitting TRBD2. Germline loops: CDR1 SGHDN, CDR2 FVKESK. J lost 1 base, V lost 4 bases, and 14 bases had no gene match. CDR3 size: 19 residues. The CDR3 loop is CASSRAGGRAVGSYNEQFF. CDR3 nucleotides: TGTGCCAGCAGCCGGGCTGGCGGGAGGGCCGTTGGGTCCTACAATGAGCAGTTCTTC.

The chain joins TRBV7-2 to TRBJ1-2, with D possibly TRBD1 on 5 matching bases. Germline V gives CDR1 SGHTA, CDR2 FQGNSA. This CDR3 has 13 residues. V shed 5 bases and J shed 4 bases, with 11 bases lying between them. Written as DNA, the CDR3 is TGTGCCAGCAGCCGGACGGGGCCCTATGGCTACACCTTC. This encodes CASSRTGPYGYTF.

This clone came up a few times. The V call is TRBV19, the J call TRBJ2-2; possible D gene TRBD1, 6 bases. Deletions cut 5 bases from V and 3 bases from J, with 13 bases between. Germline assignment: CDR1 LNHDA and CDR2 SQIVND (reference sequence). The CDR3 is made up of 15 amino acids. The CDR3 nucleotides are TGTGCCAGTAGTCAGGGGATGTGGTACACCGGGGAGCTGTTTTTT. It encodes CASSQGMWYTGELFF.

This chain uses TRBV5-1 with TRBJ2-5; D may correspond to TRBD1 or TRBD2 (5 bases each). Matching the DNA end better, TRBJ2-7 makes the J call doubtful. This CDR3 comprises 13 residues. Germline V CDR1 and CDR2: SGHRS, YFSETQ. The CDR3, as DNA: TGCGCCAGCAGGAGAGGGGAAATGTACGAGCAGTACTTC. It is translated as CASRRGEMYEQYF.

The chain joins TRBV4-2 to TRBJ2-7; D is perhaps TRBD2 (6 bases). The CDR3 extends over 15 amino acids. Germline-derived CDR1 and CDR2 are LGHNA and YNFKEQ. V gave up 0 bases and J gave up 6 bases, with 15 bases separating them. The CDR3 spells CASSQDRGTRTEQYF. For the CDR3, the DNA is TGTGCCAGCAGCCAAGATCGGGGGACTCGTACCGAGCAGTACTTC.

In its sample, this clone was seen a few times. The chain recombines TRBV7-6 with TRBJ2-7; D not certain. This CDR3 spans 14 amino acids. V lost 6 bases and J 1 base, leaving 13 bases between the germline ends. Germline lookup yields CDR1 SGHVS and CDR2 FNYEAQ. The DNA of the CDR3 is TGTGCCAGCAGTGCCCAGGTGGTTTCCTACGAGCAGTACTTC. It encodes CASSAQVVSYEQYF.

The chain uses TRBV11-2 and TRBJ2-7; 9 bases map to TRBD2. Per the germline V gene, CDR1 is SGHAT and CDR2 is FQNNGV. This CDR3 spans 15 amino acids. The ends lost 5 bases at V and 3 bases at J; junction bases unmatched: 8. The DNA of the CDR3 is TGTGCCAGCAGCCGCACGGCGGGAGGGCTCTACGAGCAGTACTTC. Amino acid sequence: CASSRTAGGLYEQYF.

There are a few counts of this clone. The chain uses TRBV9 and TRBJ2-1, with TRBD2 matching over 7 bases. V gave up 2 bases and J gave up 0 bases; unmatched junction bases: 2. There are 15 residues in the CDR3. Germline CDR1 SGDLS, CDR2 YYNGEE. The CDR3 protein is CASSVGLGSYNEQFF. The CDR3, as DNA: TGTGCCAGCAGCGTTGGACTAGGCTCCTACAATGAGCAGTTCTTC.

The genes are TRBV7-3 and TRBJ1-5; unclear D gene. The V gene's germline CDR1 is SGHTA and CDR2 FQGTGA. This CDR3 comprises 13 residues. Trimming removed 4 bases at V and 7 bases at J, with 11 bases between. CDR3 bases: TGTGCCAGCAGCTATCGGGCGAAGCAGCCCCAGCATTTT. It specifies CASSYRAKQPQHF.

V gene TRBV19 combines with J gene TRBJ2-1, with 10 nucleotides matching TRBD2. The CDR3 covers 18 residues. The germline CDR1 and CDR2 sequences are LNHDA and SQIVND (reference sequence). The V and J ends lost 6 bases and 1 base, in that order; junction bases with no gene match: 12. This chain's CDR3 is CASRGFTASGRSYNEQFF. In DNA form, the CDR3 reads TGTGCCAGTAGGGGATTTACGGCTAGCGGGAGATCCTACAATGAGCAGTTCTTC.

J is TRBJ2-1 and V is TRBV7-9; D tentatively reads TRBD1 or TRBD2 (5 bases each). CDR1 SEHNR and CDR2 FQNEAQ come from the germline V gene (reference sequence). The V end was cut by 1 base, the J end by 9 bases, with 13 bases between. The CDR3 runs 14 residues. This chain's CDR3 is CASSLVLGRGEQFF. As DNA, the CDR3 is TGTGCCAGCAGCTTAGTACTAGGTAGGGGTGAGCAGTTCTTC.

The chain's CDR3 is CASSSSGGTQYF. In nucleotides, the CDR3 is TGTGCCAGCAGTTCCTCCGGGGGGACCCAGTACTTC. The chain couples TRBV25-1 to TRBJ2-5, with D maybe TRBD2 (6 bases). The V end lost 5 bases, the J end lost 7 bases, and 11 bases lay between the germline ends. This CDR3 spans 12 amino acids. Germline V gene data show CDR1 as MGHDK and CDR2 as SYGVNS.

This clone was observed once. The chain is built from TRBV4-2 and TRBJ1-4; 9 bases are a match to TRBD1. Per germline, CDR1 LGHNA and CDR2 YNFKEQ. This CDR3 spans 14 amino acids. The ends lost 1 base at V and 10 bases at J; junction bases unmatched: 4. CDR3 bases: TGTGCCAGCAGCCAAGGGGACAGGGCCCCAAAACTGTTTTTT. Residues: CASSQGDRAPKLFF.

In its sample, this clone was seen a few times. V and J are TRBV7-3 and TRBJ1-1; 7 bases agree with TRBD1. This CDR3 comprises 14 residues. Trimming removed 5 bases from V and 2 bases from J; junction bases left unmatched: 5. Germline CDR1 is SGHTA and CDR2 is FQGTGA. The CDR3 sequence: CASSQDRVNTEAFF. CDR3 nucleotide sequence: TGTGCCAGCAGCCAAGACAGGGTCAACACTGAAGCTTTCTTT.

This clone occurred once. The CDR3 is CASSLGERGGADTQYF. The CDR3 DNA is TGCGCCAGCAGCCTGGGCGAAAGAGGGGGGGCAGATACGCAGTATTTT. V gene TRBV5-1 combines with J gene TRBJ2-3; maybe TRBD2 (7 bases). Germline loops: CDR1 SGHRS, CDR2 YFSETQ. The CDR3 runs 16 residues. Trimming removed 4 bases at V and 4 bases at J, with 19 bases between.

J is TRBJ2-7 and V is TRBV7-9, with D unclear. This CDR3 is built from 12 residues. Trimming took 4 bases from V and 0 from J, leaving 4 bases between them. The germline CDR1 and CDR2 sequences are SEHNR and FQNEAQ (reference sequence). The CDR3 spells CASSWASYEQYF. DNA for the CDR3: TGTGCCAGCAGCTGGGCCTCCTACGAGCAGTACTTC.

A single count supports this clone. V is TRBV9 and J is TRBJ2-6, with D unresolved. The V end was cut by 6 bases, the J end by 5 bases, with 21 bases between. CDR3 length equals 17 residues. The V gene's germline CDR1 is SGDLS and CDR2 YYNGEE. The CDR3 protein is CASNRWYKQSRANVLTF. The DNA of the CDR3 is TGTGCCAGCAATAGATGGTACAAACAAAGTCGGGCCAACGTCCTGACTTTC.

J is TRBJ1-5 and V is TRBV5-1; 11 bases fit TRBD1. The germline CDR1 and CDR2 sequences are SGHRS and YFSETQ. The CDR3 covers 16 residues. The J segment lost 4 bases and the V segment lost 2 bases, leaving 5 bases of the junction unmatched. CDR3 DNA: TGCGCCAGCAGCTTAACCGGGACAGGGGGTAATCAGCCCCAGCATTTT. Its protein is CASSLTGTGGNQPQHF. The complete variable domain, with remaining parts taken from reference TRBV5-1 and TRBJ1-5, reads KAGVTQTPRYLIKTRGQQVTLSCSPISGHRSVSWYQQTPGQGLQFLFEYFSETQRNKGNFPGRFSGRQFSNSRSEMNVSTLELGDSALYLCASSLTGTGGNQPQHFGDGTRLSIL.

The chain combines TRBV2 with TRBJ1-1, with a possible D match to TRBD1 (6 bases). V lost 6 bases and J 6 bases, leaving 14 bases between the germline ends. This CDR3 spans 13 amino acids. Germline loops: CDR1 SNHLY, CDR2 FYNNEI. The chain's CDR3 is CASSTREGAEAFF. CDR3 DNA: TGTGCCAGCAGCACCCGAGAGGGGGCTGAAGCTTTCTTT. Drawing the rest from reference TRBV2 and TRBJ1-1, the complete variable domain is EPEVTQTPSHQVTQMGQEVILRCVPISNHLYFYWYRQILGQKVEFLVSFYNNEISEKSEIFDDQFSVERPDGSNFTLKIRSTKLEDSAMYFCASSTREGAEAFFGQGTRLTVV.

This chain connects TRBV9 to TRBJ2-1; 7 bases map to TRBD2. Per germline, CDR1 SGDLS and CDR2 YYNGEE. V shed 0 bases, J shed 4 bases, and the junction held 7 bases outside the gene matches. CDR3 length: 16 residues. The CDR3 is CASSVERAGYYNEQFF. The CDR3 bases are TGTGCCAGCAGCGTAGAGCGAGCGGGGTATTACAATGAGCAGTTCTTC.

The V and J genes are TRBV6-6 and TRBJ2-3; D remains ambiguous. The germline V gene encodes CDR1 MNHNY and CDR2 SVGAGI (reference sequence). CDR3 length: 12 amino acids. The V and J ends lost 2 bases and 1 base respectively, with 1 base between them. The CDR3 DNA reads as TGTGCCAGCAGTTACGGCACAGATACGCAGTATTTT. It specifies CASSYGTDTQYF.

The chain combines TRBV30 with TRBJ1-4; the D is unclear. V lost 3 bases, J lost 8 bases, and 13 bases lay in between. The CDR3 is 13 amino acids. CDR1 GTSNPN and CDR2 SVGIG come from the germline V gene (reference sequence). The CDR3 here is CAWRVRAREKLFF. The CDR3 bases are TGTGCCTGGAGGGTGAGGGCTCGAGAAAAACTGTTTTTT.

The V gene is TRBV7-9, the J gene TRBJ1-4; 10 bases map to TRBD1. Germline V gene data show CDR1 as SEHNR and CDR2 as FQNEAQ (reference sequence). V lost 3 bases and J lost 3; bases outside the gene matches: 1. The CDR3 extends over 15 amino acids. The CDR3 region has the DNA TGTGCCAGCAGCTTTGGGACAGGGGCTAATGAAAAACTGTTTTTT. This gives the protein CASSFGTGANEKLFF.

The gene calls are TRBV5-1 and TRBJ2-7; no reliable D call. The germline CDR1 and CDR2 sequences are SGHRS and YFSETQ. The CDR3 has 11 amino acids. Deletions cut 4 bases from V and 2 bases from J, with 4 bases between. CDR3 DNA: TGCGCCAGCAGCCAGGCCTACGAGCAGTACTTC. This sequence encodes CASSQAYEQYF. The full variable domain, completed using reference TRBV5-1 and TRBJ2-7, is KAGVTQTPRYLIKTRGQQVTLSCSPISGHRSVSWYQQTPGQGLQFLFEYFSETQRNKGNFPGRFSGRQFSNSRSEMNVSTLELGDSALYLCASSQAYEQYFGPGTRLTVT.

This chain joins TRBV7-8 and TRBJ1-5; D may be TRBD1 (5 bases). CDR3 length: 14 residues. From germline, CDR1 is SGHVS and CDR2 FQNEAQ. Trimming cost V 2 bases and J 4 bases, with 9 bases left between them. This chain's CDR3 is CASSLQGQNQPQHF. Here the CDR3 DNA reads TGTGCCAGCAGCTTACAGGGTCAAAATCAGCCCCAGCATTTT.

The rearrangement uses TRBV27 and TRBJ2-7, with D possibly TRBD2 on 6 matching bases. Per the germline V gene, CDR1 is MNHEY and CDR2 is SMNVEV (reference sequence). CDR3 length: 16 amino acids. Trimming left V 6 bases short and J 3 bases short, with 21 bases between. The CDR3 sequence is CASSQDRRDSRYEQYF. In DNA, the CDR3 is TGTGCCAGCAGCCAAGACCGCCGGGACTCCCGCTACGAGCAGTACTTC.

DNA for the CDR3: TGTGCCAGCAGTTCGACAGATTCCTACGAGCAGTACTTC. This sequence encodes CASSSTDSYEQYF. The V gene is TRBV6-9, the J gene TRBJ2-7; perhaps TRBD1 as D (5 bases). This CDR3 spans 13 amino acids. Trimming pared 4 bases from V and 1 base from J, leaving 8 bases between. In germline, CDR1 is MNHGY, CDR2 SVAAGI.